This T cell receptor beta chain is drawn from a study of cytomegalovirus exposure and HLA in healthy donors. Findings and caveats of the study: It was 150 to 200 TCR beta chains that were listed as cytomegalovirus-associated. Donor immune exposure was known only as CMV serostatus.

After removal of 1 base from V and 4 bases from J, the junction contained 3 bases not matched to a gene. The V gene's germline CDR1 is SGHVS and CDR2 FNYEAQ. This CDR3 region has 15 residues. The PCR contained 60 Vbeta and 13 Jbeta primers. Sequenced by immunoSEQ multiplex PCR; TCRdb stores in-frame clones only, minus some. The sample includes some 150,000 clones, 77% of them seen just once. This clone is a singleton in its sample. Its antigen is unknown. The chain links TRBV7-6 to TRBJ2-1, with 8 positions matching TRBD2. Sequencing used PBMCs. The TCR comes from a man aged 25-45 years in good health and CMV-seropositive. The CDR3 DNA sequence: TGTGCCAGCAGCTTAGGGCGGGGGGAATACAATGAGCAGTTCTTC. Its translation: CASSLGRGEYNEQFF. The whole variable domain, filled in from reference TRBV7-6 and TRBJ2-1, reads GAGVSQSPRYKVTKRGQDVALRCDPISGHVSLYWYRQALGQGPEFLTYFNYEAQQDKSGLPNDRFSAERPEGSISTLTIQRTEQRDSAMYRCASSLGRGEYNEQFFGPGTRLTVL.